A selection of T cell receptor beta chains follows, all from one sample in a study of shared clonotypes between healthy human individuals. Clones were sequenced by immunoSEQ multiplex PCR, and TCRdb holds only the in-frame ones, with some missing. The sample comprises about 1,800,000 clones, less than 95% of which are singletons, and less than 1.5% rests with the top ten. The sample was naive CD8+ T cells sorted from blood. All receptors derive from a young man in good health. Each CDR3 is given with its conserved first and last residue. A D gene is named only where the DNA matches it firmly. Some rows have no size entry. The others give once, few or many, or a class for an expanded clone.

V	D	J	size	CDR3	DNA
TRBV7-9	TRBD2	TRBJ2-1	.	CASSLDGGIEQFF	TGTGCCAGCAGCTTAGACGGGGGGATTGAGCAGTTCTTC
TRBV14	TRBD1	TRBJ1-6	.	CASSQFTGTVNSPLHF	TGTGCCAGCAGCCAATTTACCGGGACAGTGAATTCACCCCTCCACTTT
TRBV25-1	.	TRBJ1-1	.	CASREWGTEAFF	TGTGCCAGCAGGGAGTGGGGCACTGAAGCTTTCTTT
TRBV7-9	.	TRBJ2-7	.	CASSQSGASYEQYF	TGTGCCAGCAGCCAGTCCGGGGCCTCCTACGAGCAGTACTTC
TRBV6-4	.	TRBJ1-1	.	CASSGEGEAFF	TGTGCCAGCAGTGGGGAGGGGGAAGCTTTCTTT
TRBV9	.	TRBJ2-7	.	CASSPSDGGEQYF	TGTGCCAGCAGCCCCTCGGACGGGGGAGAGCAGTACTTC
TRBV6-5	.	TRBJ1-1	.	CASSYGGANTEAFF	TGTGCCAGCAGTTACGGGGGCGCGAACACTGAAGCTTTCTTT
TRBV2	TRBD2	TRBJ2-7	.	CALTGGAYEQYF	TGTGCCTTAACGGGAGGGGCCTACGAGCAGTACTTC
TRBV6-5	TRBD1	TRBJ2-1	.	CASSYGGQGLYNEQFF	TGTGCCAGCAGTTACGGCGGACAGGGGTTGTACAATGAGCAGTTCTTC
TRBV6-6	.	TRBJ2-5	.	CASSDPVGSGETQYF	TGTGCCAGCAGCGACCCCGTTGGGTCCGGGGAGACCCAGTACTTC
TRBV11-2	.	TRBJ1-6	.	CASSSDGAGYNSPLHF	TGTGCCAGCAGCTCGGATGGGGCTGGCTATAATTCACCCCTCCACTTT
TRBV30	.	TRBJ1-1	.	CAWGAGSGGTEAFF	TGTGCCTGGGGGGCCGGAAGCGGGGGCACTGAAGCTTTCTTT
TRBV19	.	TRBJ2-3	.	CASSTSTDTQYF	TGTGCCAGTAGTACGAGCACAGATACGCAGTATTTT
TRBV30	.	TRBJ2-7	.	CAWAISYEQYF	TGTGCCTGGGCAATTTCCTACGAGCAGTACTTC
TRBV30	.	TRBJ2-1	few	CAWGDTGDYNEQFF	TGTGCCTGGGGCGACACAGGAGACTACAATGAGCAGTTCTTC
TRBV30	TRBD1	TRBJ2-2	.	CAWSPPLRQGSTGELFF	TGTGCCTGGAGCCCCCCCCTGAGACAGGGGAGCACCGGGGAGCTGTTTTTT
TRBV11-2	.	TRBJ2-7	.	CASSLGGSYEQYF	TGTGCCAGCAGCTTAGGAGGTTCCTACGAGCAGTACTTC
TRBV9	.	TRBJ1-1	.	CASSDTSGAEAFF	TGTGCCAGCAGCGACACCTCCGGAGCTGAAGCTTTCTTT
TRBV19	.	TRBJ2-3	once	CASSGTGDTQYF	TGTGCCAGTAGTGGCACTGGGGATACGCAGTATTTT
TRBV2	.	TRBJ1-2	few	CASSGDLYGYTF	TGTGCCAGCAGCGGGGATCTCTATGGCTACACCTTC
TRBV6-1	.	TRBJ2-7	.	CASSDWTETSYEQYF	TGTGCCAGCAGTGATTGGACGGAAACCTCCTACGAGCAGTACTTC
TRBV5-1	.	TRBJ1-2	.	CASSFEANYGYTF	TGCGCCAGCAGCTTTGAGGCGAACTATGGCTACACCTTC
TRBV6-5	.	TRBJ2-5	.	CASSYSAEGEAQYF	TGTGCCAGCAGTTACTCCGCCGAGGGGGAGGCCCAGTACTTC
TRBV27	TRBD2	TRBJ2-5	.	CASSGVAGGQETQYF	TGTGCCAGCAGTGGAGTAGCGGGGGGGCAAGAGACCCAGTACTTC
TRBV30	.	TRBJ2-2	.	CAWSVGSGELFF	TGTGCCTGGAGTGTAGGTTCCGGGGAGCTGTTTTTT
TRBV5-1	.	TRBJ2-3	.	CASSHIYIASTDTQYF	TGCGCCAGCAGCCATATATACATAGCTAGCACAGATACGCAGTATTTT
TRBV7-9	.	TRBJ2-7	.	CASSYSFSYEQYF	TGTGCCAGCAGCTACTCCTTTTCCTACGAGCAGTACTTC
TRBV10-2	TRBD2	TRBJ2-7	.	CASRGLAGEITYEQYF	TGCGCCAGCAGGGGACTAGCGGGAGAGATCACCTACGAGCAGTACTTC
TRBV18	.	TRBJ1-3	.	CASSPPEGNTIYF	TGTGCCAGCTCACCACCGGAGGGAAACACCATATATTTT
TRBV7-9	TRBD1	TRBJ2-7	.	CASSHHERGHYEQYF	TGTGCCAGCAGCCACCACGAAAGGGGGCACTACGAGCAGTACTTC
TRBV7-9	.	TRBJ1-5	.	CASSFSLGQPQHF	TGTGCCAGCAGCTTCAGTTTGGGTCAGCCCCAGCATTTT
TRBV20-1	.	TRBJ1-2	once	CSARGETATF	TGCAGTGCTAGGGGTGAGACAGCCACCTTC
TRBV7-7	.	TRBJ2-5	.	CASSLVRGETQYF	TGTGCTAGCAGTCTAGTCCGGGGGGAGACCCAGTACTTC
TRBV7-3	.	TRBJ1-2	.	CASSLTLGSDYTF	TGTGCCAGCAGCCTAACGTTAGGCTCGGACTACACCTTC
TRBV28	.	TRBJ2-3	.	CASSFNSPQPYGTDTQYF	TGTGCCAGCAGTTTTAATAGCCCGCAACCCTATGGCACAGATACGCAGTATTTT
TRBV28	TRBD1	TRBJ1-4	once	CASSPRQGVNEKLFF	TGTGCCAGCAGTCCACGACAGGGGGTTAATGAAAAACTGTTTTTT
TRBV27	TRBD2	TRBJ2-7	.	CASSPWTSGRGEQYF	TGTGCCAGCAGTCCGTGGACTAGCGGGAGAGGGGAGCAGTACTTC
TRBV5-4	.	TRBJ1-2	.	CASSSSGTTHYGYTF	TGTGCCAGCAGCTCATCCGGGACAACACACTATGGCTACACCTTC
TRBV19	TRBD1	TRBJ2-5	.	CASSSGGQETQYF	TGTGCCAGTAGTTCAGGGGGCCAAGAGACCCAGTACTTC
TRBV5-5	.	TRBJ2-2	.	CASSPWPGELFF	TGTGCCAGCAGCCCCTGGCCCGGGGAGCTGTTTTTT
TRBV5-6	TRBD2	TRBJ2-7	.	CASSLVSTSGSLCEQYF	TGTGCCAGCAGCTTGGTGTCTACTAGCGGGAGTTTATGCGAGCAGTACTTC
TRBV28	.	TRBJ2-7	.	CASSPRSFSYEQYF	TGTGCCAGCAGTCCCCGCTCGTTCTCCTACGAGCAGTACTTC
TRBV10-3	.	TRBJ1-2	.	CALTDGYTF	TGTGCCCTGACAGATGGCTACACCTTC
TRBV5-1	.	TRBJ1-6	.	CASSLEAAYNSPLHF	TGCGCCAGCAGCTTGGAGGCAGCCTATAATTCACCCCTCCACTTT